This entry features one T cell receptor beta chain sequence. As yet, its antigen is unknown. This entry is derived from a study of high-grade serous ovarian cancer treatment subgroups. Sequenced by immunoSEQ multiplex PCR; TCRdb stores in-frame clones only, minus some. In the table there are about 4,300 clones, roughly 82% of which are singletons. Germline CDR1 SQVTM, CDR2 ANQGSEA. This CDR3 contains 14 residues. The ends lost 6 bases at V and 3 bases at J; junction bases unmatched: 6. Tumor samples were taken before definitive surgery or chemotherapy. Study results and limitations: Repertoire similarity ranged roughly 0.11 to 0.85 between tumors of one patient. The analyses considered CDR3 and ignored CDR1 and CDR2.

Sequencing was done on a sample of tumor tissue. J is TRBJ2-5 and V is TRBV29-1; 11 nucleotides agree with TRBD2. The receptor was derived from a human donor with high-grade serous ovarian cancer. CDR3 sequence (DNA): TGCAGCGTCGGTAGCGGGGGGGCGGAAGAGACCCAGTACTTC. This codes for CSVGSGGAEETQYF.